The 8 T cell receptor beta chains in this list originate from one sample, sequenced in a study of Graves' ophthalmopathy and Graves' hyperthyroidism. The study amplified TCR beta CDR3 regions using RNA transcripts. RT-PCR with HTBI primers came first, then second-round multiplex PCR. Via MiXCR, TCRdb re-called the multiplex PCR reads, giving one row per CDR3 protein. The top ten hold about 45% of the sample, which has roughly 220,000 distinct CDR3 sequences, around 50% seen once. Sequencing was performed on peripheral blood. Every receptor here comes from an adult man with Graves' ophthalmopathy.

This clonotype has just a few counts. This rearrangement joins TRBV10-3 to TRBJ1-4; TRBD1 matches at 10 bases. The CDR3 sequence is 15 residues long. Germline V lookup: CDR1 ENHRY, CDR2 SYGVKD. With 3 bases clipped from V and 8 bases from J, the junction kept 6 bases outside the gene matches. The CDR3, as DNA: TGTGCCATCAGTGAAGTACCGGGACAGGGGGAAAAACTGTTTTTT. Amino acid sequence: CAISEVPGQGEKLFF.

The J gene is TRBJ2-5, the V gene TRBV7-2, with 10 nucleotides matching TRBD1. CDR3 length: 14 residues. Germline V CDR1 and CDR2: SGHTA, FQGNSA. The trim removed 4 bases at V and 9 bases at J, leaving 8 bases unmatched. CDR3 sequence: CASSSGQGHQPQYF. The CDR3 nucleotides read TGTGCCAGCAGCTCGGGACAGGGGCATCAGCCCCAGTACTTC.

The chain links TRBV28 to TRBJ2-7; D gene ambiguous. This CDR3 region has 13 residues. Trimming removed 2 bases from V and 1 base from J, with 6 bases in between. Germline values: CDR1 MDHEN, CDR2 SYDVKM. In DNA form, the CDR3 reads TGTGCCAGCAGTTTACAGCCATCCTACGAGCAGTACTTC. Amino acid sequence: CASSLQPSYEQYF.

This clonotype was counted only a few times. The rearrangement uses TRBV7-9 and TRBJ1-2; 8 positions match TRBD1. Germline V CDR1 and CDR2: SEHNR, FQNEAQ (reference sequence). This CDR3 comprises 12 residues. Trimming cost V 4 bases and J 13 bases; bases outside gene matches: 8. CDR3 in amino acids: CASSYGQGDTTF. In DNA, the CDR3 is TGTGCCAGCAGCTACGGACAGGGCGACACCACCTTC.

The chain joins TRBV7-2 to TRBJ2-5; TRBD2 aligns across 8 bases. Trimming took 5 bases from V and 2 from J; bases not matched to a gene: 4. The CDR3 runs 14 residues. The V gene's germline CDR1 is SGHTA and CDR2 FQGNSA. CDR3 in DNA: TGTGCCAGCAGCCATAAGCGGGAGCAAGAGACCCAGTACTTC. Translated, it gives CASSHKREQETQYF.

This clonotype showed up just a few times. The chain employs TRBV4-1 and TRBJ2-7; TRBD1 aligns across 7 bases. CDR3 length: 15 amino acids. With V trimmed by 6 bases and J by 0 bases, 8 bases remained unmatched. The germline V gene has CDR1 MGHRA and CDR2 YSYEKL. The CDR3 nucleotides are TGCGCCAGCAGTCGTACCACAGGGGACTCCTACGAGCAGTACTTC. Translated, it gives CASSRTTGDSYEQYF.

This clonotype was seen ten or more times. The genes are TRBV20-1 and TRBJ1-6; TRBD1 aligns across 7 bases. The germline CDR1 and CDR2 sequences are DFQATT and SNEGSKA (reference sequence). V shed 5 bases, J shed 9 bases, and the junction held 7 bases outside the gene matches. This CDR3 contains 13 residues. CDR3 sequence (DNA): TGCAGTGCTTTAACAGGGGCGACTTCACCCCTCCACTTT. Its protein is CSALTGATSPLHF.

This clonotype came up many times. The chain employs TRBV2 and TRBJ1-2, with D unresolved. CDR1 and CDR2 (germline): SNHLY, FYNNEI. The CDR3 sequence is 11 residues long. V was cut by 7 bases and J by 7 bases, with 10 bases left in between. CDR3 sequence reads: CASISGGGYTF. CDR3 nucleotide sequence: TGTGCCAGCATTTCGGGTGGTGGCTACACCTTC.